The source of this T cell receptor beta chain is a study of blood T cell repertoires in COVID-19. Assay used: immunoSEQ multiplex PCR; TCRdb lists only in-frame clones, some missing. The sample contains around 95,000 clones, over 80% of which appear only once. Germline V gene data show CDR1 as SGHRS and CDR2 as YFSETQ. The CDR3 sequence is 14 residues long. V was clipped by 3 bases and J by 0 bases, with 7 bases between them. The chain has TRBV5-1 and TRBJ1-3; D call uncertain. The sequence was collected from a man between 50 and 59 years old with active or convalescent COVID-19. Sequenced: peripheral blood. CDR3: CASSSGFSGNTIYF. CDR3 bases: TGCGCCAGCAGCTCAGGATTCTCTGGAAACACCATATATTTT.